The source of this TCR beta chain is a study of control samples from healthy donors and cancer patients. V shed 4 bases and J shed 4 bases, with 8 bases lying between them. This CDR3 spans 13 amino acids. Germline V gives CDR1 SGHVS, CDR2 FNYEAQ. Only one count was recorded for this clone. Measured with immunoSEQ multiplex PCR; TCRdb has only the in-frame clones, and not every one. The profile shows about 250,000 clones, over 75% of them singletons. Sequenced input: PBMCs. The source of this sequence is a woman in her sixties or seventies with lung cancer. The rearrangement joins TRBV7-6 to TRBJ1-3; D remains unclear. The CDR3 loop is CASSSAQGNTIYF. As DNA, the CDR3 is TGTGCCAGCAGCTCGGCACAGGGAAACACCATATATTTT.